Many counts were recorded for the clone carrying this TCR beta chain. These data originate in a study of glioma-infiltrating T cells. Looked up from germline, CDR1 is LGHNA and CDR2 is YNFKEQ. The CDR3 is made up of 16 amino acids. Trimming at V came to 0 bases and at J to 2 bases, leaving 3 bases not matched to a gene. Amplification of TCR alpha and beta CDR3 regions from RNA used iRepertoire nested multiplex PCR. Each CDR3 protein gets one entry after TCRdb re-called the multiplex PCR reads with MiXCR. This table holds 95,000 to 150,000 distinct CDR3 sequences, roughly 23% found once. Material for sequencing was glioma tissue, nonneoplastic brain tissue, or PBMCs (not recorded which). The source of this sequence is a human donor with low-grade glioma or glioblastoma, undergoing nonglioma brain surgery, or in good health (not recorded which). The chain employs TRBV4-2 and TRBJ2-1; 8 bases align to TRBD2. The CDR3 protein is CASSQETGGAYNEQFF. CDR3 bases: TGTGCCAGCAGCCAAGAAACGGGAGGGGCCTACAATGAGCAGTTCTTC.